This T cell receptor (beta chain) was found in a study of blood T cell repertoires in COVID-19. Study overall: There were acute and convalescent COVID-19 samples, and they came from the United States, Italy and Spain. PBMCs, B-cell-depleted T cells, or T cells provided the cDNA or gDNA that made up the material.

Trimming took off 4 bases at V and 5 bases at J, with 11 bases between the two ends. Germline V gene data show CDR1 as LGHDT and CDR2 as YNNKEL (reference sequence). The CDR3 has 14 amino acids. Per the original methods: Amplifying reference gene primers gave estimates of nucleated cell counts. The data were produced by immunoSEQ multiplex PCR, yet TCRdb's version contains in-frame clones alone and is incomplete. V and J calls and clone size are given by that table; D and trimming were obtained from the DNA. The repertoire holds 55,000 to 80,000 clones, with 85% to 90% as singletons. The sample comprised peripheral blood. The genes are TRBV3-1 (or the pseudogene TRBV3-2) and TRBJ2-2; D call uncertain. The clonotype originates from a man over 45 with acute or convalescent COVID-19. As DNA, the CDR3 is TGTGCCAGCAGCCCAAGTGGCGGAACCGGGGAGCTGTTTTTT. This sequence encodes CASSPSGGTGELFF.